This TCR beta chain was obtained from a study of radiotherapy plus CTLA-4 blockade in lung cancer. Overall study context: Among patients, roughly 18% showed objective responses, and 31% had disease control. Study-level results: Radiotherapy plus ipilimumab was followed by expansion in blood of tumor-derived TCR clones. Together with interferon-beta, which increased in serum after radiation, early dynamic changes in blood T cell clones were reportedly the best predictors of response.

TCRdb's table, derived via immunoSEQ multiplex PCR, lists solely in-frame clones and lacks some. The sample consists of fewer than 65,000 clones, roughly 83% of them appearing once. A word on this clone: Its antigen is not known.

Focal radiation plus CTLA-4 blockade with ipilimumab was administered to patients who had chemo-refractory metastatic non-small-cell lung cancer. The starting material was peripheral blood, obtained from a patient treated with radiotherapy plus ipilimumab. The origin of this receptor is a human donor with non-small cell lung cancer who had a complete response to radiotherapy plus ipilimumab.

CDR3 sequence: CAVSHGDRGTQYF. The CDR3 coding sequence is TGTGCCGTATCTCATGGCGATCGAGGGACCCAGTACTTC. The V and J genes are TRBV5-6 and TRBJ2-5; D ambiguous. Germline V gene sequence: CDR1 SGHDT, CDR2 YYEEEE. V was pared by 10 bases and J by 7 bases, with 20 bases between. This CDR3 spans 13 amino acids.